Listed below are T cell receptor beta chains from one sample, sequenced in a study of T cells in Graves' hyperthyroidism and ophthalmopathy. MiXCR, run by TCRdb on the multiplex PCR reads, gives a single entry per CDR3 protein. The sample includes under 350,000 distinct CDR3 sequences, over 15% of them seen just once. The material sequenced was blood. These TCRs come from a woman in her fifties or sixties with Graves' hyperthyroidism. The CDR3 runs from the conserved cysteine through the conserved F or W. The D gene is left open where the match is weak. A clone size is listed for some rows: how often the clone was seen (once, few, many), or a class if it is expanded.

CDR3 protein: CASSQREEIYNEQFF; CDR3 DNA: TGTGCCAGCAGCCAAAGGGAGGAGATCTACAATGAGCAGTTCTTC; V gene: TRBV7-8; clone size: many; D gene: -; J gene: TRBJ2-1
CDR3 protein: CASITGGAKETQYF; CDR3 DNA: TGTGCCAGCATTACAGGGGGCGCAAAAGAGACCCAGTACTTC; V gene: TRBV27; clone size: few; D gene: TRBD1; J gene: TRBJ2-5
CDR3 protein: CASNLAQQPQHF; CDR3 DNA: TGTGCCAGCAACCTAGCACAGCAGCCCCAGCATTTT; V gene: TRBV28; clone size: many; D gene: -; J gene: TRBJ1-5
CDR3 protein: CASSLSTGTSMGYTF; CDR3 DNA: TGTGCCAGCAGTTTATCTACCGGGACATCGATGGGCTACACCTTC; V gene: TRBV28; clone size: once; D gene: -; J gene: TRBJ1-2
CDR3 protein: CASSPPRAADNEQFF; CDR3 DNA: TGCGCCAGCAGCCCTCCTAGGGCGGCGGACAATGAGCAGTTCTTC; V gene: TRBV5-1; clone size: many; D gene: -; J gene: TRBJ2-1
CDR3 protein: CASTIRDGGYGYTF; CDR3 DNA: TGTGCCAGCACCATCCGGGACGGGGGCTATGGCTACACCTTC; V gene: TRBV2; clone size: few; D gene: -; J gene: TRBJ1-2
CDR3 protein: CASSLEVDRVLYEQYF; CDR3 DNA: TGTGCCAGCAGCTTAGAGGTGGACAGGGTTCTCTACGAGCAGTACTTC; V gene: TRBV7-9; clone size: -; D gene: TRBD1; J gene: TRBJ2-7
CDR3 protein: CASSPSRGYGYTF; CDR3 DNA: TGTGCCAGCAGCCCGAGCAGAGGCTATGGCTACACCTTC; V gene: TRBV5-6; clone size: -; D gene: -; J gene: TRBJ1-2
CDR3 protein: CASSMNRNYEQYF; CDR3 DNA: TGTGCCAGTAGTATGAACAGGAATTACGAGCAGTACTTC; V gene: TRBV19; clone size: few; D gene: -; J gene: TRBJ2-7
CDR3 protein: CSAMKGVYGYTF; CDR3 DNA: TGCAGTGCCATGAAAGGGGTCTATGGCTACACCTTC; V gene: TRBV20-1; clone size: few; D gene: -; J gene: TRBJ1-2
CDR3 protein: CASSGAGLYNEQFF; CDR3 DNA: TGTGCCAGCTCCGGGGCAGGTCTCTACAATGAGCAGTTCTTC; V gene: TRBV25-1; clone size: once; D gene: -; J gene: TRBJ2-1
CDR3 protein: CASGLGRGNTIYF; CDR3 DNA: TGTGCCAGCGGGTTGGGGAGAGGAAACACCATATATTTT; V gene: TRBV7-3; clone size: -; D gene: -; J gene: TRBJ1-3
CDR3 protein: CSARSTSGRAIKETQYF; CDR3 DNA: TGCAGTGCTAGAAGTACTAGCGGGAGGGCCATCAAAGAGACCCAGTACTTC; V gene: TRBV20-1; clone size: -; D gene: TRBD2; J gene: TRBJ2-5
CDR3 protein: CASSLLAGVYNEQFF; CDR3 DNA: TGTGCCAGCAGCTTACTAGCGGGAGTCTACAATGAGCAGTTCTTC; V gene: TRBV6-1; clone size: many; D gene: TRBD2; J gene: TRBJ2-1
CDR3 protein: CASSPDRYRTDTQYF; CDR3 DNA: TGTGCCAGCAGCCCGGACCGGTACCGCACAGATACGCAGTATTTT; V gene: TRBV7-4; clone size: many; D gene: -; J gene: TRBJ2-3
CDR3 protein: CASSSLRGEQYF; CDR3 DNA: TGTGCCAGCAGTTCGTTGAGGGGCGAGCAGTACTTC; V gene: TRBV3-1; clone size: many; D gene: -; J gene: TRBJ2-7
CDR3 protein: CASSLGALGFYEQYF; CDR3 DNA: TGTGCCAGCAGTTTGGGGGCCCTGGGGTTTTACGAGCAGTACTTC; V gene: TRBV27; clone size: few; D gene: -; J gene: TRBJ2-7
CDR3 protein: CSARDIRLAGGPLYNEQFF; CDR3 DNA: TGCAGTGCTAGAGATATACGGCTAGCGGGGGGGCCGCTCTACAATGAGCAGTTCTTC; V gene: TRBV20-1; clone size: few; D gene: TRBD2; J gene: TRBJ2-1
CDR3 protein: CSATDAGVREQFF; CDR3 DNA: TGCAGTGCAACCGATGCGGGAGTACGGGAGCAGTTCTTC; V gene: TRBV20-1; clone size: once; D gene: TRBD2; J gene: TRBJ2-1
CDR3 protein: CASSETESPGYGYTF; CDR3 DNA: TGTGCCAGCAGTGAAACCGAATCTCCAGGGTATGGCTACACCTTC; V gene: TRBV2; clone size: few; D gene: -; J gene: TRBJ1-2
CDR3 protein: CASKLAGGVSTDTQYF; CDR3 DNA: TGTGCCAGCAAACTAGCGGGAGGGGTGTCGACAGATACGCAGTATTTT; V gene: TRBV6-1; clone size: many; D gene: TRBD2; J gene: TRBJ2-3
CDR3 protein: CSVVEAGNYNEQFF; CDR3 DNA: TGCAGCGTTGTTGAAGCGGGAAATTACAATGAGCAGTTCTTC; V gene: TRBV29-1; clone size: few; D gene: TRBD2; J gene: TRBJ2-1
CDR3 protein: CASSLEDQPQHF; CDR3 DNA: TGTGCCAGCAGCTTAGAGGATCAGCCCCAGCATTTT; V gene: TRBV7-9; clone size: -; D gene: -; J gene: TRBJ1-5
CDR3 protein: CASSQTDGGADTQYF; CDR3 DNA: TGCGCCAGCAGCCAAACCGACGGAGGGGCAGATACGCAGTATTTT; V gene: TRBV5-1; clone size: many; D gene: -; J gene: TRBJ2-3
CDR3 protein: CASGPRGADTQYF; CDR3 DNA: TGCGCCAGCGGCCCAAGGGGAGCAGATACGCAGTATTTT; V gene: TRBV5-1; clone size: -; D gene: -; J gene: TRBJ2-3
CDR3 protein: CSASRDRQEETQYF; CDR3 DNA: TGCAGTGCTAGCCGGGACAGGCAAGAAGAGACCCAGTACTTC; V gene: TRBV20-1; clone size: many; D gene: TRBD1; J gene: TRBJ2-5
CDR3 protein: CASSPLTSGGAKPQYF; CDR3 DNA: TGCGCCAGCAGCCCACTGACTAGCGGGGGGGCAAAACCGCAGTATTTT; V gene: TRBV5-1; clone size: few; D gene: TRBD2; J gene: TRBJ2-3
CDR3 protein: CASSRLAGAVATGELFF; CDR3 DNA: TGTGCCAGTAGCAGACTAGCGGGAGCTGTGGCCACCGGGGAGCTGTTTTTT; V gene: TRBV19; clone size: few; D gene: TRBD2; J gene: TRBJ2-2
CDR3 protein: CATCGGGTGELFF; CDR3 DNA: TGTGCCACCTGTGGTGGGGGCACCGGGGAGCTGTTTTTT; V gene: TRBV24-1; clone size: -; D gene: -; J gene: TRBJ2-2
CDR3 protein: CATAPGGSEAFF; CDR3 DNA: TGTGCCACTGCGCCGGGGGGGTCTGAAGCTTTCTTT; V gene: TRBV25-1; clone size: -; D gene: -; J gene: TRBJ1-1
CDR3 protein: CAWNPGYGYTF; CDR3 DNA: TGTGCCTGGAATCCGGGCTATGGCTACACCTTC; V gene: TRBV30; clone size: -; D gene: -; J gene: TRBJ1-2
CDR3 protein: CASSEERGTYNEQFF; CDR3 DNA: TGTGCCAGCAGTGAGGAGCGGGGCACCTACAATGAGCAGTTCTTC; V gene: TRBV6-4; clone size: few; D gene: TRBD2; J gene: TRBJ2-1
CDR3 protein: CASSYAPRNEQFF; CDR3 DNA: TGTGCCAGCAGTTACGCCCCCCGCAATGAGCAGTTCTTC; V gene: TRBV6-5; clone size: -; D gene: -; J gene: TRBJ2-1
CDR3 protein: CAISERAGDTGELFF; CDR3 DNA: TGTGCCATCAGTGAACGAGCGGGAGACACCGGGGAGCTGTTTTTT; V gene: TRBV10-3; clone size: -; D gene: TRBD2; J gene: TRBJ2-2
CDR3 protein: CASSLEWGPEDGRYEQYF; CDR3 DNA: TGTGCCAGCAGCTTAGAGTGGGGACCGGAGGATGGTCGCTACGAGCAGTACTTC; V gene: TRBV7-8; clone size: many; D gene: -; J gene: TRBJ2-7
CDR3 protein: CATSRDLRHQGLVGELFF; CDR3 DNA: TGTGCCACCAGCAGAGATCTTCGGCACCAGGGATTGGTCGGGGAGCTGTTTTTT; V gene: TRBV15; clone size: few; D gene: -; J gene: TRBJ2-2
CDR3 protein: CASSLAGGVQSPLHF; CDR3 DNA: TGTGCCAGCAGTTTAGCCGGAGGGGTACAGTCACCCCTCCACTTT; V gene: TRBV12-3/TRBV12-4; clone size: -; D gene: -; J gene: TRBJ1-6
CDR3 protein: CASSPYPSGTGGLETQYF; CDR3 DNA: TGCGCCAGCAGCCCGTACCCATCCGGGACAGGGGGTTTGGAGACCCAGTACTTC; V gene: TRBV4-1; clone size: few; D gene: TRBD1; J gene: TRBJ2-5
CDR3 protein: CASSDGRGGTRELFF; CDR3 DNA: TGTGCCAGCAGTGACGGGCGGGGGGGCACCAGGGAGCTGTTTTTT; V gene: TRBV2; clone size: -; D gene: TRBD2; J gene: TRBJ2-2
CDR3 protein: CASSDPGQVLNTEAFF; CDR3 DNA: TGTGCCAGCAGTGACCCGGGACAGGTATTGAACACTGAAGCTTTCTTT; V gene: TRBV28; clone size: many; D gene: TRBD1; J gene: TRBJ1-1
CDR3 protein: CASGPEGLWNTGELFF; CDR3 DNA: TGTGCCAGCGGACCCGAGGGACTATGGAACACCGGGGAGCTGTTTTTT; V gene: TRBV2; clone size: many; D gene: TRBD2; J gene: TRBJ2-2